This T cell receptor beta chain was sequenced during a study of blood T cell repertoires in COVID-19. Study as a whole: Italy, Spain and the United States were the sources of the convalescent and acute COVID-19 samples. T cells, B-cell-depleted T cells, or PBMCs supplied cDNA or gDNA.

Under the authors' procedure: The authors estimated nucleated cell counts from reference gene primer amplification. Only in-frame clones appear in the TCRdb table, and some are missing; sequencing was by immunoSEQ multiplex PCR. The V and J calls and clone size were taken over from that table, and D and trimming were inferred from the DNA. The sample lists some 250,000 clones; approximately 77% were seen once. CDR1 is SQVTM and CDR2 is ANQGSEA in the germline V gene. The CDR3 consists of 14 residues. Losses at the gene ends were 5 bases for V and 3 bases for J; bases not matched to a gene: 4. This sequence joins TRBV29-1 and TRBJ1-5, with 10 bases that match TRBD1. This receptor was taken from a woman younger than 30 with acute or convalescent COVID-19. The material sequenced was peripheral blood. The CDR3 bases are TGCAGCGTTTGGACAGGGGGGAACAATCAGCCCCAGCATTTT. Translation: CSVWTGGNNQPQHF. Based on the CDR3 plus reference TRBV29-1 and TRBJ1-5, the full variable domain is SAVISQKPSRDICQRGTSLTIQCQVDSQVTMMFWYRQQPGQSLTLIATANQGSEATYESGFVIDKFPISRPNLTFSTLTVSNMSPEDSSIYLCSVWTGGNNQPQHFGDGTRLSIL.